One and the same sample provided the 23 T cell receptor beta chains below, sequenced in a study of technical replicates of blood from several donors. This table comes from immunoSEQ multiplex PCR, and its TCRdb copy is limited to in-frame clones, with some not included. The sample has about 95,000 clones, 85% to 95% seen once. The sequencing input was T cells isolated from PBMCs. The source is a human donor in good health.

J is TRBJ2-2 and V is TRBV9; TRBD1 matches 11 bases. This CDR3 is built from 15 residues. CDR1 and CDR2 from the germline V gene are SGDLS and YYNGEE. J lost 3 bases, V lost 2 bases, and 0 bases had no gene match. As DNA, the CDR3 is TGTGCCAGCAGCGTGGGACAGGGGGACACCGGGGAGCTGTTTTTT. Translating it yields CASSVGQGDTGELFF.

The rearrangement uses TRBV19 and TRBJ2-1, with 10 bases fitting TRBD2. CDR1 is LNHDA, CDR2 SQIVND, per germline (reference sequence). Losses at the gene ends were 7 bases for V and 3 bases for J; bases not matched to a gene: 6. This CDR3 region has 15 residues. The CDR3 is CASNQREGGYNEQFF. The CDR3 coding sequence is TGTGCCAGTAACCAGCGGGAGGGTGGCTACAATGAGCAGTTCTTC. Complete variable domain (other parts from reference TRBV19 and TRBJ2-1): DGGITQSPKYLFRKEGQNVTLSCEQNLNHDAMYWYRQDPGQGLRLIYYSQIVNDFQKGDIAEGYSVSREKKESFPLTVTSAQKNPTAFYLCASNQREGGYNEQFFGPGTRLTVL.

The chain combines TRBV6-6 with TRBJ1-1; 7 positions agree with TRBD1. CDR3 length equals 16 residues. The junction had 6 bases not matched to a gene; V was cut back by 1 base and J by 1 base. Germline CDR1 is MNHNY and CDR2 is SVGAGI (reference sequence). CDR3 in amino acids: CASSYWAGGGNTEAFF. The CDR3 DNA reads as TGTGCCAGCAGTTACTGGGCAGGGGGAGGGAACACTGAAGCTTTCTTT.

V is TRBV21-1 and J is TRBJ1-1. TRBV21-1 is recorded as a pseudogene. The CDR3 is 18 residues long. The DNA for the CDR3 is TGTGCCAGCAGCAAAATACCTCTATGGCGAGGCCTGAACACTGAAGCTTTCTTT. This codes for CASSKIPLWRGLNTEAFF.

V usage is TRBV28 and J usage is TRBJ2-7, with TRBD1 matching over 7 bases. The CDR3 length is 12 residues. With 6 bases clipped from V and 2 bases from J, the junction kept 1 base outside the gene matches. CDR1 MDHEN and CDR2 SYDVKM come from the germline V gene. For the CDR3, the DNA is TGTGCCAGCAGGGGACAGCCCTACGAGCAGTACTTC. This codes for CASRGQPYEQYF.

V usage is TRBV19 and J usage is TRBJ1-2, with 9 bases identical to TRBD1. In germline, CDR1 is LNHDA, CDR2 SQIVND (reference sequence). This CDR3 comprises 13 residues. The V and J ends lost 5 bases and 5 bases, in that order; junction bases with no gene match: 3. The CDR3 bases are TGTGCCAGTAGTCGGGACAGGGAATATGGCTACACCTTC. Translated, it gives CASSRDREYGYTF.

The CDR3 nucleotides read TGCGCCAGCAGATCACCGGGACAGGGTCACTCTGGGGCCAACGTCCTGACTTTC. This encodes CASRSPGQGHSGANVLTF. The V gene is TRBV4-1, the J gene TRBJ2-6; TRBD1 aligns across 9 bases. The CDR3 has 18 residues. CDR1 and CDR2 from the germline V gene are MGHRA and YSYEKL. V shed 6 bases, J shed 0 bases, and the junction held 9 bases outside the gene matches.

CDR3 sequence: CASSLEGGVNTEAFF. DNA of the CDR3: TGCGCCAGCAGCTTGGAAGGCGGTGTGAACACTGAAGCTTTCTTT. V gene TRBV5-1 combines with J gene TRBJ1-1; D is ambiguous. Germline-derived CDR1 and CDR2 are SGHRS and YFSETQ. The germline V and J ends were trimmed by 0 bases and 0 bases, with 9 bases remaining between them. The CDR3 has 15 amino acids.

V and J are TRBV7-3 and TRBJ1-4, with D possibly matching TRBD1 (6 bases). CDR3 length equals 13 residues. Deletions cut 5 bases from V and 7 bases from J, with 11 bases between. The V gene's germline CDR1 is SGHTA and CDR2 FQGTGA. Here the CDR3 DNA reads TGTGCCAGCAGCCCTTACAGGGCTGAAAAACTGTTTTTT. Residues: CASSPYRAEKLFF.

This chain links TRBV6-5 with TRBJ2-3; a weak D match, TRBD2 (5 bases). Germline V gene lookup returns CDR1 MNHEY and CDR2 SVGAGI. V dropped 5 bases and J dropped 5 bases, with 17 bases sitting between them. The CDR3 contains 15 residues. DNA for the CDR3: TGTGCCAGCAGTAATAGACTGGAGGTGGGAGATACGCAGTATTTT. Protein product: CASSNRLEVGDTQYF.

This clone was seen only once. The gene calls are TRBV19 and TRBJ1-1; the match to TRBD1 covers 7 bases. This CDR3 is built from 13 residues. Germline V gene sequence: CDR1 LNHDA, CDR2 SQIVND (reference sequence). V shed 4 bases, J shed 5 bases, and the junction held 4 bases outside the gene matches. The CDR3 sequence is CASSRQGRTEAFF. CDR3 nucleotide sequence: TGTGCCAGTAGTAGACAGGGTAGGACTGAAGCTTTCTTT.

The CDR3, as DNA: TGTGCCAGCAGCCGAAATTCGGGGTCGGGCACTGAAGCTTTCTTT. It translates to CASSRNSGSGTEAFF. The chain carries TRBV11-2 and TRBJ1-1; no clear D. Trimming removed 5 bases at V and 4 bases at J, with 17 bases between. The CDR3 is made up of 15 amino acids. In germline, CDR1 is SGHAT, CDR2 FQNNGV.

V and J are TRBV11-2 and TRBJ1-1, with D possibly matching TRBD1 (5 bases). V lost 1 base and J lost 1, with 13 bases in between. Germline V gene sequence: CDR1 SGHAT, CDR2 FQNNGV. CDR3 length equals 16 residues. Here the CDR3 DNA reads TGTGCCAGCAGCTTAGTCGGGGGGGTAGAGAACACTGAAGCTTTCTTT. Residues: CASSLVGGVENTEAFF.

The rearrangement joins TRBV28 to TRBJ2-5; D possibly corresponds to TRBD1 (6 bases). Trimming removed 4 bases from V and 5 bases from J, with 8 bases in between. Germline values: CDR1 MDHEN, CDR2 SYDVKM. The CDR3 has 12 amino acids. CDR3 amino acids: CASSSGDETQYF. CDR3 in DNA: TGTGCCAGCAGTTCAGGGGATGAGACCCAGTACTTC.

The rearrangement joins TRBV19 to TRBJ2-1; 8 nucleotides agree with TRBD1. Germline V gene lookup returns CDR1 LNHDA and CDR2 SQIVND (reference sequence). This CDR3 region has 15 residues. The V and J ends lost 2 bases and 4 bases, in that order; junction bases with no gene match: 4. The CDR3 DNA reads TGTGCCAGTAGTATAATGGGACAGGAGTACAATGAGCAGTTCTTC. It translates to CASSIMGQEYNEQFF. Together with reference TRBV19 and TRBJ2-1, the CDR3 gives the full variable domain: DGGITQSPKYLFRKEGQNVTLSCEQNLNHDAMYWYRQDPGQGLRLIYYSQIVNDFQKGDIAEGYSVSREKKESFPLTVTSAQKNPTAFYLCASSIMGQEYNEQFFGPGTRLTVL.

This clone was observed once. The V and J genes are TRBV10-1 and TRBJ2-3; TRBD2 is a possible D gene (6 bases). The V gene lost 2 bases and the J gene lost 2 bases, with 11 bases spanning the gap. The CDR3 has 15 amino acids. Germline values: CDR1 WNHNN, CDR2 SYGVQD (reference sequence). CDR3 sequence reads: CASSEEGGLTDTQYF. DNA for the CDR3: TGCGCCAGCAGTGAGGAGGGAGGCCTCACAGATACGCAGTATTTT.

Only one count was recorded for this clone. The chain couples TRBV7-6 to TRBJ2-7, with 7 bases aligning to TRBD2. CDR3 length equals 13 residues. Germline-derived CDR1 and CDR2 are SGHVS and FNYEAQ. The V segment lost 6 bases and the J segment 4 bases; nucleotides outside the gene matches: 6. The CDR3 loop is CASSYIAGYEQYF. CDR3 nucleotide sequence: TGTGCCAGCAGTTACATAGCGGGTTACGAGCAGTACTTC.

The J gene is TRBJ2-7, the V gene TRBV9, with D perhaps matching TRBD1 (5 bases). Germline values: CDR1 SGDLS, CDR2 YYNGEE. The CDR3 covers 15 residues. V was trimmed by 0 bases and J by 2 bases, leaving 12 bases between them. CDR3 bases: TGTGCCAGCAGCGTAGGTATGGGGCCCACCTACGAGCAGTACTTC. Encoded protein: CASSVGMGPTYEQYF.

The chain links TRBV11-2 to TRBJ1-3; D gene unclear. The germline V gene has CDR1 SGHAT and CDR2 FQNNGV. The CDR3 is 15 residues long. The ends were cut back, 3 bases at V and 1 base at J, with 10 bases in the middle. Here the CDR3 DNA reads TGTGCCAGCAGCTTTGGGAGGCTTTCTGGAAACACCATATATTTT. Translating it yields CASSFGRLSGNTIYF.

V is TRBV7-3 and J is TRBJ2-7; 9 bases are a match to TRBD1. Germline trimming cut 0 bases from V and 5 bases from J; bases unmatched to any gene: 8. The CDR3 consists of 16 residues. From germline, CDR1 is SGHTA and CDR2 FQGTGA. The chain's CDR3 is CASSLTWDREINEQYF. The CDR3, as DNA: TGTGCCAGCAGCTTAACGTGGGACAGGGAAATAAACGAGCAGTACTTC.

J is TRBJ1-2 and V is TRBV2; 7 bases align to TRBD1. The CDR3 is 15 residues long. CDR1 and CDR2 (germline): SNHLY, FYNNEI. Trimming took 3 bases from V and 6 from J; bases not matched to a gene: 10. The CDR3 nucleotides are TGTGCCAGCAGTGAGAACCAGGGGGAGGCTAATGGCTACACCTTC. This sequence encodes CASSENQGEANGYTF. Based on the CDR3 plus reference TRBV2 and TRBJ1-2, the full variable domain is EPEVTQTPSHQVTQMGQEVILRCVPISNHLYFYWYRQILGQKVEFLVSFYNNEISEKSEIFDDQFSVERPDGSNFTLKIRSTKLEDSAMYFCASSENQGEANGYTFGSGTRLTVV.

This chain uses TRBV18 with TRBJ2-1; TRBD2 agrees at 12 bases. The V and J ends lost 6 bases and 9 bases, in that order; junction bases with no gene match: 3. The CDR3 spans 13 residues. From germline, CDR1 is KGHSH and CDR2 LQKENI. The CDR3 DNA reads TGTGCCAGCTCCCTAGCGGGAGGGGGTGAGCAGTTCTTC. This translates into CASSLAGGGEQFF.

The chain joins TRBV28 to TRBJ1-1; no clear D. Germline loops: CDR1 MDHEN, CDR2 SYDVKM. V lost 2 bases and J 2 bases, leaving 6 bases between the germline ends. This CDR3 comprises 13 residues. CDR3 in amino acids: CASSLVANTEAFF. DNA of the CDR3: TGTGCCAGCAGTTTAGTGGCAAACACTGAAGCTTTCTTT.